The sequence of this TCR beta chain was determined in a study of shared clonotypes between healthy human individuals. The study's findings and limits: Sequencing depth was a factor that was expected to affect clonotype sharing among donors.

The CDR3 loop spans 13 amino acids. Trimming took 0 bases from V and 10 from J, leaving 13 bases between them. Germline V lookup: CDR1 SGDLS, CDR2 YYNGEE. This clone was counted a few times. The target antigen is unknown. This is likely an artifact of a read error, given a far larger clone one base away. Among the donors, all were Caucasian adults who lived in Nashville, Tennessee. Sequencing was at deep level. The authors split each subset's genomic DNA evenly across several immunoSEQ plates. Clones were read by immunoSEQ multiplex PCR, and TCRdb kept only the in-frame ones, dropping some. Of more than 400,000 clones listed, roughly 80% are singletons.

V gene TRBV9 combines with J gene TRBJ1-1; no reliable D call. The source is a woman aged 40 to 50 in good health. Some clones in this sample may be carry-over from other donors' samples. Material for sequencing was PBMCs. The CDR3 region is CASSVGAGNGAFF. In DNA, the CDR3 is TGTGCCAGCAGCGTAGGGGCAGGCAATGGAGCTTTCTTT.